These 14 T cell receptor beta chains share one sample of origin, sequenced in a study of PD-L1 blockade in urothelial cancer. Sequenced by immunoSEQ multiplex PCR; TCRdb stores in-frame clones only, minus some. Among just over 50,000 clones listed, 60% to 85% were seen once. The specimen comprised PBMCs, sampled around atezolizumab (anti-PD-L1) treatment. All receptors come from an older man with urothelial cancer.

The chain recombines TRBV11-2 with TRBJ2-1, with TRBD2 matching 9 bases. Germline CDR1 and CDR2: SGHAT and FQNNGV. With V trimmed by 3 bases and J by 7 bases, 7 bases remained unmatched. The CDR3 consists of 15 residues. CDR3 loop: CASSLSSGTSNEQFF. CDR3 nucleotide sequence: TGTGCCAGCAGCTTGTCTAGCGGGACTTCTAATGAGCAGTTCTTC.

The chain has TRBV6-6 and TRBJ2-1, with 13 bases lining up with TRBD2. The CDR3 is made up of 16 amino acids. Trimming took 5 bases from V and 9 from J; bases not matched to a gene: 10. The germline V gene has CDR1 MNHNY and CDR2 SVGAGI (reference sequence). This CDR3 reads CASSVPGTSGKGEQFF. The CDR3, as DNA: TGTGCCAGCAGTGTCCCCGGGACTAGCGGGAAAGGTGAGCAGTTCTTC.

J is TRBJ1-6 and V is TRBV19, with D tentatively TRBD1 (6 bases). V was cut by 9 bases and J by 7 bases, with 19 bases left in between. In germline, CDR1 is LNHDA, CDR2 SQIVND (reference sequence). The CDR3 is made up of 15 amino acids. CDR3 in amino acids: CASLLTDRGNSPLHF. As DNA, the CDR3 is TGTGCCAGCTTACTAACGGACAGAGGGAATTCACCCCTCCACTTT.

This chain uses TRBV5-1 with TRBJ2-1; 9 bases match TRBD2. Germline CDR1 reads SGHRS; CDR2 reads YFSETQ. The CDR3 covers 17 residues. V shed 4 bases and J 3 bases; nucleotides not matched to a gene: 11. CDR3 amino acids: CASSPGGLASHYNEQFF. CDR3 DNA: TGCGCCAGCAGCCCCGGGGGACTAGCCAGCCACTACAATGAGCAGTTCTTC.

The gene calls are TRBV7-9 and TRBJ2-1; 7 bases align to TRBD2. The germline CDR1 and CDR2 sequences are SEHNR and FQNEAQ (reference sequence). The length of the CDR3 is 16 residues. V trimming: 5 bases; J trimming: 3 bases; junction bases outside the gene matches: 10. The CDR3 nucleotides are TGTGCCAGCAGCCCAAGCGGTCTAGCGGACTACAATGAGCAGTTCTTC. As protein: CASSPSGLADYNEQFF.

The chain uses TRBV11-2 and TRBJ2-4; possibly TRBD1 for D (5 bases). Trimming removed 2 bases at V and 2 bases at J, with 7 bases between. CDR3 size: 14 residues. Germline CDR1 SGHAT, CDR2 FQNNGV. This chain's CDR3 is CASSLSGTKNIQYF. In DNA form, the CDR3 reads TGTGCCAGCAGCTTATCAGGGACCAAAAACATTCAGTACTTC.

The chain carries TRBV13 and TRBJ2-1; 7 bases align to TRBD2. The CDR3 is made up of 18 amino acids. Trimming removed 5 bases from V and 6 bases from J; junction bases left unmatched: 19. The germline V gene encodes CDR1 PRHDT and CDR2 FYEKMQ (reference sequence). CDR3 bases: TGTGCCAGCAGCCTTACCCTTAGCCGGGAGGTGAGGGGCAATGAGCAGTTCTTC. Its translation is CASSLTLSREVRGNEQFF.

The J gene is TRBJ1-4, the V gene TRBV14, with a tentative D call TRBD1 (6 bases). V gave up 4 bases and J gave up 4 bases, with 10 bases separating them. This CDR3 comprises 14 residues. From germline, CDR1 is SGHDN and CDR2 FVKESK. CDR3 amino acids: CASSLGQFNEKLFF. DNA for the CDR3: TGTGCCAGCAGCCTCGGACAGTTTAATGAAAAACTGTTTTTT.

The gene calls are TRBV7-9 and TRBJ2-7; D perhaps matches TRBD2 (6 bases). This CDR3 comprises 12 residues. Germline CDR1 and CDR2: SEHNR and FQNEAQ (reference sequence). V lost 5 bases and J 7 bases, leaving 12 bases between the germline ends. The CDR3 region is CASSPSGREQYF. As DNA, the CDR3 is TGTGCCAGCAGCCCTTCAGGGAGGGAGCAGTACTTC.

The chain carries TRBV7-3 and TRBJ2-1; TRBD2 might be the D (5 bases). Germline V gene data show CDR1 as SGHTA and CDR2 as FQGTGA. CDR3 length equals 14 residues. V lost 5 bases to trimming and J lost 5 bases, with 13 bases between them. CDR3 sequence (DNA): TGTGCCAGCAGCCCCACCGGAGGCCACAATGAGCAGTTCTTC. Its protein is CASSPTGGHNEQFF. The whole variable domain, filled in from reference TRBV7-3 and TRBJ2-1, reads GAGVSQTPSNKVTEKGKYVELRCDPISGHTALYWYRQSLGQGPEFLIYFQGTGAADDSGLPNDRFFAVRPEGSVSTLKIQRTERGDSAVYLCASSPTGGHNEQFFGPGTRLTVL.

This chain uses TRBV19 with TRBJ2-2; D not certain. Trimming removed 5 bases from V and 0 bases from J, with 4 bases in between. CDR3 length equals 13 residues. Germline V gives CDR1 LNHDA, CDR2 SQIVND (reference sequence). The CDR3 sequence: CASSPANTGELFF. The CDR3 nucleotides read TGTGCCAGTAGTCCTGCGAACACCGGGGAGCTGTTTTTT.

This clone occurred a few times. The V call is TRBV4-3, the J call TRBJ2-5; D is uncertain. The V gene lost 1 base and the J gene lost 5 bases, with 8 bases spanning the gap. The CDR3 has 13 residues. CDR1 LGHNA and CDR2 YSLEER come from the germline V gene. The CDR3 DNA reads TGCGCCAGCAGCCAAGTTGTCGCGGAGACCCAGTACTTC. It yields the protein CASSQVVAETQYF.

This chain links TRBV9 with TRBJ2-1; possibly TRBD2 for D (5 bases). Per the germline V gene, CDR1 is SGDLS and CDR2 is YYNGEE. V lost 1 base and J 0 bases, leaving 8 bases between the germline ends. This CDR3 is built from 15 residues. The CDR3 loop reads CASSVMGSSYNEQFF. DNA for the CDR3: TGTGCCAGCAGCGTAATGGGGAGCTCCTACAATGAGCAGTTCTTC.

This rearrangement joins TRBV5-1 to TRBJ2-3; 7 nucleotides agree with TRBD1. This CDR3 contains 15 residues. The ends lost 7 bases at V and 0 bases at J; junction bases unmatched: 8. Germline V gene lookup returns CDR1 SGHRS and CDR2 YFSETQ. In nucleotides, the CDR3 is TGCGCCAGCCACCAGGGACAGCTAAGCACAGATACGCAGTATTTT. Protein product: CASHQGQLSTDTQYF.